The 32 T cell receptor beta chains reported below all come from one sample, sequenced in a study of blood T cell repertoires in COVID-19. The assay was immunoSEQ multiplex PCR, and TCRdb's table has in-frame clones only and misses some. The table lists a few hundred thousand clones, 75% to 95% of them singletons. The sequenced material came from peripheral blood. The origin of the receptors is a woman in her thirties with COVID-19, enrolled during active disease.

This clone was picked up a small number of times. In nucleotides, the CDR3 is TGTGCCAGCAGCCGCCCGGGACTAGAGCAAGAGACCCAGTACTTC. It specifies CASSRPGLEQETQYF. The J gene is TRBJ2-5, the V gene TRBV13, with 8 bases that match TRBD2. J lost 2 bases, V lost 5 bases, and 7 bases had no gene match. The germline gives CDR1 PRHDT, CDR2 FYEKMQ (reference sequence). This CDR3 spans 15 amino acids.

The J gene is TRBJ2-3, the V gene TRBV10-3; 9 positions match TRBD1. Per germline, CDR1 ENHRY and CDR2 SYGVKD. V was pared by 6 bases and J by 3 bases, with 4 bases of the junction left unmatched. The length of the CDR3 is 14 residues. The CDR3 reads CAIRGQGSTDTQYF. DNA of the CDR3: TGTGCCATCAGGGGACAGGGATCAACAGATACGCAGTATTTT.

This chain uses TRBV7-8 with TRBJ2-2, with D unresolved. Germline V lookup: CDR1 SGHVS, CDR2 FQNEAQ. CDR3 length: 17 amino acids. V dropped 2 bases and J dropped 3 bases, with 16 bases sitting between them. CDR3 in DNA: TGTGCCAGCAGCTTAACGGATTCCACACAGTACACCGGGGAGCTGTTTTTT. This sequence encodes CASSLTDSTQYTGELFF.

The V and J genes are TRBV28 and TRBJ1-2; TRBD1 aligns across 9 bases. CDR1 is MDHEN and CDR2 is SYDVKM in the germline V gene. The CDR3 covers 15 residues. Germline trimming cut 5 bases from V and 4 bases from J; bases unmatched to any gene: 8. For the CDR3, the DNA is TGTGCCAGCAGTACCCTACAGGGGGCTGGCTATGGCTACACCTTC. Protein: CASSTLQGAGYGYTF.

This CDR3 is CASSLVPLLYSYNEQFF. The CDR3 DNA sequence: TGTGCCAGCAGCTTAGTCCCCCTTCTTTACTCCTACAATGAGCAGTTCTTC. The chain has TRBV7-2 and TRBJ2-1; D is undetermined. V lost 1 base and J 0 bases, leaving 13 bases between the germline ends. The CDR3 totals 17 residues. Germline-derived CDR1 and CDR2 are SGHTA and FQGNSA.

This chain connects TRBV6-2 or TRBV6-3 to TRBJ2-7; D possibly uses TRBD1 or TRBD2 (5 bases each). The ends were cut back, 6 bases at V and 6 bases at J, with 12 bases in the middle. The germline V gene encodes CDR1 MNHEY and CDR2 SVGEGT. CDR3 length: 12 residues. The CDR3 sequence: CASSGARGEQYF. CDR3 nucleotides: TGTGCCAGCAGCGGGGCTAGAGGCGAGCAGTACTTC.

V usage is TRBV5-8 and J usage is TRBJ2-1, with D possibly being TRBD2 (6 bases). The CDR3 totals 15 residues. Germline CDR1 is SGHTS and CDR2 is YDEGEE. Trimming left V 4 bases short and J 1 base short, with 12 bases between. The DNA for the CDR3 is TGTGCCAGCAGCCCGCCCGGACTATCCTACAATGAGCAGTTCTTC. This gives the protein CASSPPGLSYNEQFF.

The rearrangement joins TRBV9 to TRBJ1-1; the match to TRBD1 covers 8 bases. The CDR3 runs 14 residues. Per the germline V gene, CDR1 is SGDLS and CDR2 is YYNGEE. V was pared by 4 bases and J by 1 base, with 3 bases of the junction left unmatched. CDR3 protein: CASSPTGGNTEAFF. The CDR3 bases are TGTGCCAGCAGCCCCACAGGGGGGAACACTGAAGCTTTCTTT.

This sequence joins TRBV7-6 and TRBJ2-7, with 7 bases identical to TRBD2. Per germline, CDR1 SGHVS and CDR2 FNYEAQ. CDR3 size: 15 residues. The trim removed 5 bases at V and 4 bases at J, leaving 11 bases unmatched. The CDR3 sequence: CASSHPRAGNYEQYF. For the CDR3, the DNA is TGTGCCAGCAGCCACCCTCGAGCGGGAAATTACGAGCAGTACTTC. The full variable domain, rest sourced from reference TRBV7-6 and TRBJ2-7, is GAGVSQSPRYKVTKRGQDVALRCDPISGHVSLYWYRQALGQGPEFLTYFNYEAQQDKSGLPNDRFSAERPEGSISTLTIQRTEQRDSAMYRCASSHPRAGNYEQYFGPGTRLTVT.

The CDR3 spells CSASAALAGMWGQYF. DNA of the CDR3: TGCAGTGCTAGTGCCGCGCTAGCGGGAATGTGGGGGCAGTACTTC. The rearrangement links TRBV20-1 to TRBJ2-7, with TRBD2 identical over 9 bases. The trim removed 3 bases at V and 9 bases at J, leaving 15 bases unmatched. The V gene's germline CDR1 is DFQATT and CDR2 SNEGSKA (reference sequence). The CDR3 length is 15 residues.

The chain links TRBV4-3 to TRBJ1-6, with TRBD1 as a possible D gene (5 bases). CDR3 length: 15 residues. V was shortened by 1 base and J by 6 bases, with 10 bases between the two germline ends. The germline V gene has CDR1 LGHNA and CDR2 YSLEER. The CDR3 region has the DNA TGCGCCAGCAGCCAAGCCACAGGTCCTAATTCACCCCTCCACTTT. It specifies CASSQATGPNSPLHF.

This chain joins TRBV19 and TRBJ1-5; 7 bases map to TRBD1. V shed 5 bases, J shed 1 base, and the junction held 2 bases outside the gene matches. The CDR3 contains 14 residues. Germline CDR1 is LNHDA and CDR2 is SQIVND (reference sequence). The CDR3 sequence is CASSVQGSNQPQHF. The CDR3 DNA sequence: TGTGCCAGTAGTGTACAGGGGAGCAATCAGCCCCAGCATTTT.

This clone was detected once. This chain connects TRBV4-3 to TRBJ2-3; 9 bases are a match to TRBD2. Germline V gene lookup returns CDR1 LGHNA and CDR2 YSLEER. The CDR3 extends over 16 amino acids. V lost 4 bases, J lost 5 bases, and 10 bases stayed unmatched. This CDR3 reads CASSPTKREDRDTQYF. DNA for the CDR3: TGCGCCAGCAGCCCGACTAAGCGGGAGGACCGAGATACGCAGTATTTT.

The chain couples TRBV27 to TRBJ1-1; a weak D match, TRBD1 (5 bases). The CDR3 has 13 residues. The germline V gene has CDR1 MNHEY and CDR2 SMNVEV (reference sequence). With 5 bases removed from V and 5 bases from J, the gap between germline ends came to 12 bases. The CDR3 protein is CASSNPGKTEAFF. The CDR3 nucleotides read TGTGCCAGCAGTAACCCAGGGAAGACTGAAGCTTTCTTT.

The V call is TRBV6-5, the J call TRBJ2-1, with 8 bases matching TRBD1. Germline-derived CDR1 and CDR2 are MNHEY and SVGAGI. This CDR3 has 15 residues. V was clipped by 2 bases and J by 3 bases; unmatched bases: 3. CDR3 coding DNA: TGTGCCAGCAGTTACCGGACAGGGTTCTACAATGAGCAGTTCTTC. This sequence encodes CASSYRTGFYNEQFF.

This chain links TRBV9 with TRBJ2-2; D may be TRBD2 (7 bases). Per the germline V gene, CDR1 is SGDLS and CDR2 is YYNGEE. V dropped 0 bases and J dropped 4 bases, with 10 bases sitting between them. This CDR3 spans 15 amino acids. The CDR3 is CASSVGGGGTGELFF. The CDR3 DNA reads TGTGCCAGCAGCGTAGGAGGGGGGGGCACCGGGGAGCTGTTTTTT.

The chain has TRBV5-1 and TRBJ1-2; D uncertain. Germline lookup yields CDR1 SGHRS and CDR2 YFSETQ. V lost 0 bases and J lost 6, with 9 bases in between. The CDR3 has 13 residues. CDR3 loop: CASSLGDPHGYTF. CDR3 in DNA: TGCGCCAGCAGCTTGGGAGATCCCCATGGCTACACCTTC.

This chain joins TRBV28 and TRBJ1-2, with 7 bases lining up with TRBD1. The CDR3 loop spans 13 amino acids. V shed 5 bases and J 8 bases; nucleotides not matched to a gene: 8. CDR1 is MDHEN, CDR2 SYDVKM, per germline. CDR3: CASSPPNRGGYTF. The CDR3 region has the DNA TGTGCCAGCAGTCCTCCGAACAGGGGCGGCTACACCTTC.

The CDR3 region is CASSSTGYSNQPQHF. Here the CDR3 DNA reads TGTGCCAGCAGCTCGACAGGCTATAGCAATCAGCCCCAGCATTTT. The rearrangement joins TRBV7-6 to TRBJ1-5; a weak D match, TRBD1 (6 bases). The V end lost 4 bases, the J end lost 0 bases, and 10 bases lay between the germline ends. CDR1 and CDR2 (germline): SGHVS, FNYEAQ. The CDR3 runs 15 residues.

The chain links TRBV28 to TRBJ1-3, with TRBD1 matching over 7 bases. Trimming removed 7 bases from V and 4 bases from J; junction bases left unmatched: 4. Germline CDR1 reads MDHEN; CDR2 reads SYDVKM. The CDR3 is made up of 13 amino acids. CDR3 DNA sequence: TGTGCCAGCAACAGGGGTACCGGAAACACCATATATTTT. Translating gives CASNRGTGNTIYF.

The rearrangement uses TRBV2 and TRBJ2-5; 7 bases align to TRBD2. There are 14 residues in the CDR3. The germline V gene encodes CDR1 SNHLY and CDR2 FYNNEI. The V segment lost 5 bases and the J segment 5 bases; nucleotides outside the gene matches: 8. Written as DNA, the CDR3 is TGTGCCAGCAGTTCCCCGGGACTAACGGAGACCCAGTACTTC. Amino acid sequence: CASSSPGLTETQYF.

The CDR3 protein is CGTRGFNQPQHF. The CDR3, as DNA: TGTGGAACACGGGGTTTCAATCAGCCCCAGCATTTT. The rearrangement uses TRBV28 and TRBJ1-5; D gene ambiguous. Germline lookup yields CDR1 MDHEN and CDR2 SYDVKM. The CDR3 covers 12 residues.

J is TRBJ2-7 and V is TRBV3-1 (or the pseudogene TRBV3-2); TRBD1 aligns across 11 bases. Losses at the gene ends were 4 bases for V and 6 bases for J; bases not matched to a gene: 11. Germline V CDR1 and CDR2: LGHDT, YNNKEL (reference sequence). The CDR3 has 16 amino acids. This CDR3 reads CASSPRRGQGASEQYF. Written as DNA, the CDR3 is TGTGCCAGCAGCCCCCGTAGAGGACAGGGGGCGAGCGAGCAGTACTTC.

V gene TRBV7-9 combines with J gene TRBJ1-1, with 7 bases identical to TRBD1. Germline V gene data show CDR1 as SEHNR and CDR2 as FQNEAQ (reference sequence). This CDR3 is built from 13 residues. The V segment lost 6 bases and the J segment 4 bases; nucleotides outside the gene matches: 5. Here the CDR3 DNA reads TGTGCCAGCAGACAAGGGGGCCTCACTGAAGCTTTCTTT. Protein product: CASRQGGLTEAFF.

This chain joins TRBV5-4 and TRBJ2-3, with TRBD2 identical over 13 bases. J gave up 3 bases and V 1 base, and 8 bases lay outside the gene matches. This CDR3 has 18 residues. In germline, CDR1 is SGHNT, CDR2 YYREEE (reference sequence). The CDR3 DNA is TGTGCCAGCAGCTTGTATGGGACTAGCGGGACGGGGACAGATACGCAGTATTTT. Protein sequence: CASSLYGTSGTGTDTQYF.

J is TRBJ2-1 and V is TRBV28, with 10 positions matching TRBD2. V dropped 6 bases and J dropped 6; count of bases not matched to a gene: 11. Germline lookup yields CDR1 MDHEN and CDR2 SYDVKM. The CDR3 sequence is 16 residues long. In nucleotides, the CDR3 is TGTGCCAGCAGCCCCCAAAGCGGGAGGGCTTCCAATGAGCAGTTCTTC. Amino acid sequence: CASSPQSGRASNEQFF.

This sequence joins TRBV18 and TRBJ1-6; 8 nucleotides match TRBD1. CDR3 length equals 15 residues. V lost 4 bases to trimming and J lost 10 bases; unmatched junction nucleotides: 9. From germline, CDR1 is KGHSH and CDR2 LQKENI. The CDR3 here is CASSLGQDGMSPLHF. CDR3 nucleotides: TGTGCCAGCTCACTGGGACAGGACGGGATGTCACCCCTCCACTTT.

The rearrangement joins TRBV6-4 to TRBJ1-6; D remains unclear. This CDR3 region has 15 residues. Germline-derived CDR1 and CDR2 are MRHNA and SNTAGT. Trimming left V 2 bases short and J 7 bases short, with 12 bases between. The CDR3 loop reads CASSDLARNNSPLHF. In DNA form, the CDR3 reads TGTGCCAGCAGTGACCTCGCGCGGAACAATTCACCCCTCCACTTT.

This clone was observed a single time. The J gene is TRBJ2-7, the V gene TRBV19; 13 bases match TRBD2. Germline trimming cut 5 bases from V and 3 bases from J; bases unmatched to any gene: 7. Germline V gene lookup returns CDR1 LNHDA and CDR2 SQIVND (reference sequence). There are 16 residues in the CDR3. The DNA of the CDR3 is TGTGCCAGTAGTCCTGGGACTAGCGGGAAAAGCTACGAGCAGTACTTC. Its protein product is CASSPGTSGKSYEQYF.

This CDR3 is CASSIVGSNQPQHF. The CDR3 DNA is TGTGCCAGTAGTATTGTGGGCAGTAATCAGCCCCAGCATTTT. This chain connects TRBV19 to TRBJ1-5; D gene ambiguous. Trimming left V 3 bases short and J 4 bases short, with 10 bases between. CDR1 LNHDA and CDR2 SQIVND come from the germline V gene (reference sequence). The CDR3 spans 14 residues.

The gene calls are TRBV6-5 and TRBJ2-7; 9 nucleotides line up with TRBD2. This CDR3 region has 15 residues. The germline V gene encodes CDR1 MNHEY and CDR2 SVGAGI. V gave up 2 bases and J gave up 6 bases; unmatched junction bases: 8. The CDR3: CASSYATSGPLEQYF. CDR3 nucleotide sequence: TGTGCCAGCAGTTACGCGACTAGCGGACCTCTCGAGCAGTACTTC.

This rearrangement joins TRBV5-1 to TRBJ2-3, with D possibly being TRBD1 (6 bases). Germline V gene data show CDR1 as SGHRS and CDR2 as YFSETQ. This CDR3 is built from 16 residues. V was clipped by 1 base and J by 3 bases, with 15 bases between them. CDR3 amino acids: CASSLHLQGGTDTQYF. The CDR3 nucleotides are TGCGCCAGCAGCTTGCACTTACAGGGTGGGACAGATACGCAGTATTTT.